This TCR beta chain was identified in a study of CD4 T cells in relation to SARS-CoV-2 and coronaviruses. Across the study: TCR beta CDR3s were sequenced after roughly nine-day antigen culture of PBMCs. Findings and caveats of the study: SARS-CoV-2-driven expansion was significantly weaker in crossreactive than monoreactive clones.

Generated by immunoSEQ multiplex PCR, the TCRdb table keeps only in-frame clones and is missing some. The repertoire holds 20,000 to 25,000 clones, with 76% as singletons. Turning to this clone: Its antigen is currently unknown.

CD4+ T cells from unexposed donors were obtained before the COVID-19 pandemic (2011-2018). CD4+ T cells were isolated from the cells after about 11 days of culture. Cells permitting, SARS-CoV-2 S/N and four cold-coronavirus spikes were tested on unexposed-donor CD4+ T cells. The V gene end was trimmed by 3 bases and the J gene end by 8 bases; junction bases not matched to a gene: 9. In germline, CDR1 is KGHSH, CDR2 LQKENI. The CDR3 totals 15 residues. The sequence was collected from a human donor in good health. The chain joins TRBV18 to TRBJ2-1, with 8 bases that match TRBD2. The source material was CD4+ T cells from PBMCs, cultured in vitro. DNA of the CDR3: TGTGCCAGCTCACCCTTTCGGGAGGGCGGGGATGAGCAGTTCTTC. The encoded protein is CASSPFREGGDEQFF.